A selection of T cell receptor beta chains follows, all from one sample in a study of shared clonotypes between healthy human individuals. Only in-frame clones appear in the TCRdb table, and some are missing; sequencing was by immunoSEQ multiplex PCR. The repertoire holds under 2,500,000 clones, with 90% to 96% as singletons. The sequencing sample was made of naive CD4+ T cells sorted from blood. These receptors were taken from a young man in good health. Each CDR3 is given with its conserved first and last residue. D genes are given only for firm matches. Clone size, where shown, is once, few, many, or a class for clones that have expanded.

TRBV7-3	TRBJ2-7	NA	NA	CASSFSGPGEQYF	TGTGCCAGCAGCTTTTCAGGACCAGGGGAGCAGTACTTC
TRBV19	TRBJ1-5	TRBD1	NA	CASTGTVPNQPQHF	TGTGCCAGTACCGGGACAGTTCCCAATCAGCCCCAGCATTTT
TRBV7-9	TRBJ2-7	NA	NA	CASSLGPRDLDEQYF	TGTGCCAGCAGCTTAGGGCCCCGGGATCTTGACGAGCAGTACTTC
TRBV5-1	TRBJ2-5	NA	NA	CASSLVAGSKTQYF	TGCGCCAGCAGCTTGGTGGCAGGGTCGAAGACCCAGTACTTC
TRBV4-2	TRBJ2-3	TRBD2	NA	CASSQAASYPGLAGTDTQYF	TGTGCCAGCAGCCAAGCGGCCAGTTACCCGGGACTAGCGGGTACAGATACGCAGTATTTT
TRBV10-3	TRBJ2-7	NA	NA	CAISESSGGAYEQYF	TGTGCCATCAGTGAGTCGTCAGGGGGGGCCTACGAGCAGTACTTC
TRBV2	TRBJ1-6	NA	NA	CASSESQTSPLHF	TGTGCCAGCAGTGAGAGTCAGACTTCACCCCTCCACTTT
TRBV27	TRBJ1-2	NA	NA	CASSSFGPAGYTF	TGTGCCAGCAGTTCATTCGGGCCCGCCGGCTACACCTTC
TRBV18	TRBJ1-1	NA	NA	CASSPTGNMNTEAFF	TGTGCCAGCTCACCCACCGGGAACATGAACACTGAAGCTTTCTTT
TRBV7-6	TRBJ2-5	NA	NA	CASSLPQWGYQETQYF	TGTGCCAGCAGCCTACCACAATGGGGTTACCAAGAGACCCAGTACTTC
TRBV18	TRBJ2-7	NA	NA	CASSPPGNSYEQYF	TGTGCCAGCTCACCACCGGGGAATTCCTACGAGCAGTACTTC
TRBV10-3	TRBJ1-1	NA	NA	CAIARQNLNTEAFF	TGTGCCATCGCCCGACAGAACTTGAACACTGAAGCTTTCTTT
TRBV10-1	TRBJ1-4	NA	NA	CASRSDRAEEKLFF	TGCGCCAGCAGATCGGACCGCGCGGAGGAAAAACTGTTTTTT
TRBV5-1	TRBJ1-4	NA	NA	CASSPASREEKLFF	TGCGCCAGCAGCCCGGCCAGTAGGGAAGAAAAACTGTTTTTT
TRBV4-1	TRBJ2-3	TRBD2	NA	CASSPYLAGSSTDTQYF	TGCGCCAGCAGCCCGTATTTAGCGGGGTCCAGCACAGATACGCAGTATTTT
TRBV6-1	TRBJ2-3	TRBD1	NA	CASSDRGQDTQYF	TGTGCCAGCAGTGACAGGGGGCAGGATACGCAGTATTTT
TRBV28	TRBJ2-7	NA	once	CASSRLSTGEQYF	TGTGCCAGCAGTAGATTGTCTACTGGCGAGCAGTACTTC
TRBV10-2	TRBJ2-5	NA	NA	CASSRQGGRETQYF	TGCGCCAGCAGTCGACAGGGAGGGAGGGAGACCCAGTACTTC
TRBV11-2	TRBJ2-1	NA	NA	CASSPGSGEQFF	TGTGCCAGCAGCCCAGGGAGCGGTGAGCAGTTCTTC
TRBV5-4	TRBJ1-2	NA	NA	CASSLGGAGYTF	TGTGCCAGCAGCTTGGGGGGAGCTGGCTACACCTTC
TRBV5-8	TRBJ2-3	TRBD2	NA	CASSLAGLVSHTQYF	TGTGCCAGCAGCTTGGCGGGACTAGTGAGTCATACGCAGTATTTT
TRBV28	TRBJ1-6	NA	NA	CASSPSGHINSPLHF	TGTGCCAGCAGTCCCTCGGGACACATTAATTCACCCCTCCACTTT
TRBV7-2	TRBJ2-2	NA	NA	CASSLGDLATGELFF	TGTGCCAGCAGCCTGGGGGACCTAGCCACCGGGGAGCTGTTTTTT
TRBV4-2	TRBJ1-1	NA	NA	CASSQPAVTEAFF	TGTGCCAGCAGCCAACCCGCAGTGACTGAAGCTTTCTTT
TRBV18	TRBJ2-3	NA	NA	CASSPPSGAAGTDTQYF	TGTGCCAGCTCACCACCTAGCGGAGCGGCCGGCACAGATACGCAGTATTTT
TRBV6-5	TRBJ2-2	NA	NA	CASTRGNTGELFF	TGTGCCAGCACGCGGGGGAACACCGGGGAGCTGTTTTTT
TRBV7-9	TRBJ2-2	NA	NA	CASSPGTLNTGELFF	TGTGCCAGCAGCCCCGGTACCCTGAACACCGGGGAGCTGTTTTTT
TRBV18	TRBJ2-2	TRBD1	NA	CASSPVGQGTGELFF	TGTGCCAGCTCGCCTGTGGGACAGGGGACCGGGGAGCTGTTTTTT
TRBV6-1	TRBJ1-4	TRBD1	NA	CASSAGQGTATNEKLFF	TGTGCCAGCAGTGCCGGACAGGGAACTGCAACTAATGAAAAACTGTTTTTT
TRBV6-5	TRBJ1-5	TRBD1	NA	CASKGGGGNQPQHF	TGTGCCAGCAAAGGAGGGGGCGGCAATCAGCCCCAGCATTTT
TRBV30	TRBJ1-1	TRBD1	NA	CAWVRQGEGTMNTEAFF	TGTGCCTGGGTGCGCCAGGGGGAGGGCACCATGAACACTGAAGCTTTCTTT
TRBV4-1	TRBJ2-4	TRBD2	NA	CASSQGGGAAKNIQYF	TGCGCCAGCAGCCAAGGCGGGGGGGCGGCCAAAAACATTCAGTACTTC
TRBV6-5	TRBJ2-7	TRBD2	NA	CASSYSREVYPEQYF	TGTGCCAGCAGTTACTCTCGGGAGGTGTATCCCGAGCAGTACTTC
TRBV7-2	TRBJ1-5	TRBD1	NA	CASSVGTGGNSNQPQHF	TGTGCCAGCAGCGTCGGGACAGGGGGAAATAGCAATCAGCCCCAGCATTTT
TRBV18	TRBJ2-1	TRBD2	NA	CASSPLAGADEQFF	TGTGCCAGCTCACCACTAGCGGGAGCCGATGAGCAGTTCTTC
TRBV2	TRBJ1-1	TRBD1	NA	CASTWDSMNTEAFF	TGTGCCAGCACTTGGGACAGCATGAACACTGAAGCTTTCTTT
TRBV7-2	TRBJ2-7	NA	NA	CASSFSGGREQYF	TGTGCCAGCAGCTTCAGCGGTGGGAGAGAGCAGTACTTC
TRBV5-1	TRBJ1-6	NA	NA	CASSLAGINNSPLHF	TGCGCCAGCAGCTTGGCGGGGATCAACAATTCACCCCTCCACTTT
TRBV4-2	TRBJ2-7	TRBD2	NA	CASSPAGENYEQYF	TGTGCCAGCAGCCCGGCGGGGGAGAACTACGAGCAGTACTTC
TRBV28	TRBJ1-1	NA	once	CASSPGPTNTEAFF	TGTGCCAGCAGTCCGGGACCGACGAACACTGAAGCTTTCTTT
TRBV19	TRBJ1-5	NA	NA	CASSMGTSNQPQHF	TGTGCCAGTAGTATGGGGACTAGCAATCAGCCCCAGCATTTT
TRBV7-2	TRBJ2-5	TRBD2	NA	CASSMGLAKTQYF	TGTGCCAGCAGCATGGGACTAGCGAAGACCCAGTACTTC
TRBV2	TRBJ2-2	NA	NA	CASSVGVGELFF	TGTGCCAGCAGTGTTGGGGTAGGGGAGCTGTTTTTT
TRBV2	TRBJ2-7	NA	NA	CASSRDGSYEQYF	TGTGCCAGCAGCCGGGACGGCTCCTACGAGCAGTACTTC
TRBV6-1	TRBJ2-2	NA	NA	CASSRESVGTGELFF	TGTGCCAGCAGTAGGGAGTCCGTGGGCACCGGGGAGCTGTTTTTT
TRBV18	TRBJ1-1	TRBD1	NA	CASSRTQGESSMNTEAFF	TGTGCCAGCTCTCGTACACAGGGGGAATCTAGCATGAACACTGAAGCTTTCTTT
TRBV19	TRBJ1-2	NA	NA	CASSIADGARGYTF	TGTGCCAGTAGTATAGCCGACGGAGCGCGGGGCTACACCTTC
TRBV5-1	TRBJ1-3	TRBD1	NA	CASSRESQGTGNTIYF	TGCGCCAGCAGCCGAGAGTCACAGGGGACAGGAAACACCATATATTTT
TRBV5-4	TRBJ2-1	NA	NA	CASSLAGSGTYNEQFF	TGTGCCAGCAGCTTGGCTGGGAGTGGGACCTACAATGAGCAGTTCTTC
TRBV11-2	TRBJ2-3	TRBD1	NA	CASSLTGSTDTQYF	TGTGCCAGCAGCTTGACAGGGAGCACAGATACGCAGTATTTT
TRBV7-9	TRBJ2-3	TRBD2	NA	CASSRTIGLAGEAATQYF	TGTGCCAGCAGCCGCACAATTGGACTAGCGGGGGAAGCTGCTACGCAGTATTTT
TRBV25-1	TRBJ1-4	NA	NA	CASSDSHGEKLFF	TGTGCCAGCAGTGATAGCCACGGTGAAAAACTGTTTTTT
TRBV30	TRBJ1-1	NA	NA	CAWSVRNTEAFF	TGTGCCTGGAGTGTAAGGAACACTGAAGCTTTCTTT
TRBV11-3	TRBJ2-3	TRBD2	NA	CASSLGLAASDTQYF	TGTGCCAGCAGCTTAGGACTAGCGGCCTCAGATACGCAGTATTTT
TRBV2	TRBJ2-3	NA	NA	CASSAGGDPLTDTQYF	TGTGCCAGCAGCGCAGGGGGGGACCCCCTCACAGATACGCAGTATTTT
TRBV6-6	TRBJ2-5	TRBD1	NA	CASSHGQGQETQYF	TGTGCCAGCAGCCACGGACAGGGTCAAGAGACCCAGTACTTC
TRBV15	TRBJ2-3	NA	NA	CATSRVSGSRTDTQYF	TGTGCCACCAGCAGAGTATCGGGCTCTCGCACAGATACGCAGTATTTT
TRBV7-8	TRBJ1-1	NA	NA	CASSPHGAATEAFF	TGTGCCAGCAGCCCGCACGGGGCGGCCACTGAAGCTTTCTTT
TRBV28	TRBJ2-5	NA	NA	CASLRTGLGQYF	TGTGCCTCCCTCCGAACAGGGCTGGGCCAGTACTTC
TRBV19	TRBJ1-5	NA	NA	CASSTVNSNQPQHF	TGTGCCAGTAGTACTGTAAATAGCAATCAGCCCCAGCATTTT